This T cell receptor (beta chain) was observed in a study of T cells in Graves' hyperthyroidism and ophthalmopathy. It was RNA transcripts that yielded the amplified TCR beta CDR3 regions. During a first-round RT-PCR of the TCR CDR3, the HTBI primer set was used. In TCRdb, the multiplex PCR reads were re-called with MiXCR into one record per CDR3 protein. Of about 260,000 distinct CDR3 sequences detected, roughly 22% appear once; the ten largest clones hold over 55%. Germline-derived CDR1 and CDR2 are LGHNA and YNFKEQ. The CDR3 spans 14 residues. Trimming cost V 1 base and J 2 bases, with 8 bases left between them.

The chain has TRBV4-2 and TRBJ1-2; a weak D match, TRBD1 (5 bases). The TCR sequence derives from a man under 40 with Graves' ophthalmopathy. The sample taken for sequencing was blood. CDR3 sequence (DNA): TGTGCCAGCAGCCAAGTGACAGAAAACTATGGCTACACCTTC. Protein: CASSQVTENYGYTF.